Listed below are T cell receptor beta chains from one sample, sequenced in a study of blood T cell repertoires in COVID-19. Clones were read by immunoSEQ multiplex PCR, and TCRdb kept only the in-frame ones, dropping some. The sample holds about 250,000 clones; around 89% are singletons and the top ten take under 3.5%. Sequenced sample: PBMCs or T cells enriched from blood (not recorded which). These receptors were obtained from a woman between 50 and 59 years old who had recovered from COVID-19. Both conserved end residues are part of each CDR3. The order of the fields is J gene, clone size, V gene, CDR3 protein. Size is stated for part of the rows, as once, few or many counts, or as a class when the clone is expanded.

TRBJ2-3 | . | TRBV11-2 | CASSLELAGTDTQYF
TRBJ2-7 | once | TRBV5-1 | CASSLVGTGGSQQYF
TRBJ1-2 | . | TRBV28 | CASSSPRQGLYGYTF
TRBJ1-2 | once | TRBV19 | CASSIPGTVLLGYTF
TRBJ2-2 | few | TRBV27 | CASSFSGSDTGELFF
TRBJ2-7 | . | TRBV5-6 | CASSVRLAGISEEQYF
TRBJ1-2 | . | TRBV4-3 | CASSQEIQGGGYTF
TRBJ1-1 | . | TRBV7-8 | CASSLGRGPEAFF
TRBJ2-1 | . | TRBV9 | CASSAGDRFYNEQFF
TRBJ1-2 | . | TRBV20-1 | CSARPDGYTF
TRBJ1-5 | . | TRBV10-2 | CASSMTGGAQPQHF
TRBJ1-6 | . | TRBV9 | CASSVTGGDSPLHF
TRBJ2-7 | . | TRBV7-2 | CASSVGPRTAYEQYF
TRBJ1-5 | . | TRBV28 | CASTRRDRFNQPQHF
TRBJ1-4 | . | TRBV18 | CASSPWPENGELFF
TRBJ1-5 | . | TRBV7-8 | CASSSSGTANQPQHF
TRBJ2-1 | . | TRBV5-1 | CASSRIAGSEYNEQFF
TRBJ1-4 | . | TRBV28 | CASSLPLSRGRGKLFF
TRBJ2-7 | . | TRBV7-2 | CASSWTSRGGYEQYF
TRBJ2-2 | . | TRBV9 | CASSVNPGGGNTGELFF
TRBJ2-1 | . | TRBV7-8 | CASSLASRDEQFF
TRBJ1-6 | once | TRBV6-4 | CASRASEGRNSPLHF